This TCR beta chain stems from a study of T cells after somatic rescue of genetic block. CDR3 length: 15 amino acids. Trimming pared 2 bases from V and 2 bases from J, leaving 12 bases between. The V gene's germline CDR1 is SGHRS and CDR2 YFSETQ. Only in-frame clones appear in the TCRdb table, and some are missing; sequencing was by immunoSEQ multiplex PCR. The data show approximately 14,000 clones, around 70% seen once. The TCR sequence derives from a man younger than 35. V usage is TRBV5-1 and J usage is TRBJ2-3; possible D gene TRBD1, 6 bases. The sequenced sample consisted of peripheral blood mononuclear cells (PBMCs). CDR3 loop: CASSFPAGATDTQYF. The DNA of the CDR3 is TGCGCCAGCAGCTTCCCGGCAGGGGCCACAGATACGCAGTATTTT. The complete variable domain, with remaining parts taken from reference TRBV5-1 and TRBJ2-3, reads KAGVTQTPRYLIKTRGQQVTLSCSPISGHRSVSWYQQTPGQGLQFLFEYFSETQRNKGNFPGRFSGRQFSNSRSEMNVSTLELGDSALYLCASSFPAGATDTQYFGPGTRLTVL.